This TCR beta chain comes out of a study of blood T cell repertoires in COVID-19. Overall study context: The study drew acute and convalescent COVID-19 samples from the United States, Italy and Spain. PBMCs, B-cell-depleted T cells, or T cells were the source of the cDNA or gDNA that made up the material.

From germline, CDR1 is SGHDT and CDR2 YYEEEE. Trimming removed 2 bases from V and 4 bases from J; junction bases left unmatched: 3. The CDR3 is made up of 13 amino acids. Original data processing: Reference gene primer amplification in the assay estimated nucleated cell counts. Assay: immunoSEQ multiplex PCR; the TCRdb copy retains only in-frame clones and omits some. That table furnishes V, J and clone size, whereas the DNA furnished D and trimming. Here the sample spans about 140,000 clones, approximately 91% being singletons. This receptor was identified in a man aged 50 to 59 with active or convalescent COVID-19. Specimen: peripheral blood. This sequence joins TRBV5-6 and TRBJ2-7; 7 bases agree with TRBD1. This CDR3 reads CASSLGGGYEQYF. The CDR3 DNA follows: TGTGCCAGCAGCTTAGGGGGCGGGTACGAGCAGTACTTC.